One sample yielded the 8 T cell receptor beta chains listed below, sequenced in a study of monozygotic twins with inflammatory bowel disease. TCRdb reprocessed the 5' RACE reads and stores each CDR3 protein as one record, lacking DNA. The sample totals a few hundred thousand distinct CDR3 sequences. Sequencing used blood. The receptors derive from a human donor with ulcerative colitis or Crohn's disease, or a healthy co-twin of an affected twin (not recorded which).

The V and J genes are TRBV3-1 and TRBJ2-1. Germline CDR1 is LGHDT and CDR2 is YNNKEL (reference sequence). The CDR3 runs 12 residues. The CDR3 region is CASSQYDNEQFF.

CDR3 amino acids: CSARRTDLNTEAFF. The chain links TRBV20-1 to TRBJ1-1; TCRdb proposes TRBD1, but this gene call is untestable without DNA. Per the germline V gene, CDR1 is DFQATT and CDR2 is SNEGSKA (reference sequence). The CDR3 is made up of 14 amino acids.

V gene TRBV4-3 combines with J gene TRBJ2-3; TCRdb's D gene call, TRBD1, goes unchecked for lack of DNA. The CDR3 is made up of 13 amino acids. Germline V lookup: CDR1 LGHNA, CDR2 YSLEER. The CDR3 loop reads CASSQDPRAPQYF.

The chain has TRBV11-2 and TRBJ2-1; the TCRdb D gene call, TRBD2, has no DNA to confirm it. The CDR3 runs to 14 residues. Per the germline V gene, CDR1 is SGHAT and CDR2 is FQNNGV. CDR3 sequence reads: CASSLKRVYNEQFF. The full variable domain, with the rest looked up from reference TRBV11-2 and TRBJ2-1, is EAGVAQSPRYKIIEKRQSVAFWCNPISGHATLYWYQQILGQGPKLLIQFQNNGVVDDSQLPKDRFSAERLKGVDSTLKIQPAKLEDSAVYLCASSLKRVYNEQFFGPGTRLTVL.

This chain links TRBV7-9 with TRBJ2-3; TCRdb calls TRBD1, which cannot be checked without DNA. CDR3 length equals 14 residues. Germline assignment: CDR1 SEHNR and CDR2 FQNEAQ (reference sequence). CDR3 region: CASSLGHGTDTQYF. Complete variable domain (other parts from reference TRBV7-9 and TRBJ2-3): DTGVSQNPRHKITKRGQNVTFRCDPISEHNRLYWYRQTLGQGPEFLTYFQNEAQLEKSRLLSDRFSAERPKGSFSTLEIQRTEQGDSAMYLCASSLGHGTDTQYFGPGTRLTVL.

The chain recombines TRBV4-3 with TRBJ1-6; TCRdb gives TRBD1 as the D gene, but with no DNA this cannot be confirmed. The CDR3 runs 15 residues. In germline, CDR1 is LGHNA, CDR2 YSLEER. CDR3 loop: CASRLGTGSSSPLHF.

This rearrangement joins TRBV18 to TRBJ2-1; TCRdb names TRBD2, which stays unverified in the absence of DNA. The CDR3 runs 15 residues. CDR1 and CDR2 (germline): KGHSH, LQKENI. The CDR3 here is CASSPRTSGADEQFF.

V usage is TRBV6-2 or TRBV6-3 and J usage is TRBJ2-5; checking the TCRdb D call of TRBD2 is not possible without DNA. Germline V gene lookup returns CDR1 MNHEY and CDR2 SVGEGT. The CDR3 runs to 15 residues. CDR3 protein: CASSYERGARGTQYF.